The sequence of this T cell receptor (beta chain) was determined in a study of T-cell reconstitution after alpha-beta-depleted transplantation in children (TCRdb year 2016). Some background on the complete study: The study quantitatively tracked T-cell immune reconstitution after TCRalphabeta/CD19-depleted allogeneic hematopoietic cell transplantation in children using TCR repertoire profiling.

Compared with germline, V lacks 10 bases and J lacks 7 bases; bases without a gene match: 10. The CDR3, from cysteine to phenylalanine, totals 13 residues. The kept DNA is CDR3 alone, 39 bases in frame from the first base. As encoded in the germline V gene, CDR1 is ENHRY while CDR2 is SYGVKD. About this clonotype itself: Its antigen is not yet known. No base qualities exist here, and no much larger clone lies one base off it.

Receptor amplification or capture employed PCR. The instrument given in TCRdb is Illumina HiSeq 2500. TCR libraries were prepared with molecular barcoding, using unique molecular identifiers to normalize TCRbeta repertoire quantification. TCRdb handled the public reads itself, with Q25 trimming in fastp and clone calling in MiXCR, and kept productive beta chains. Identical CDR3 proteins give one entry, which carries the most common genes and DNA. This sample gives about 500,000 distinct CDR3 sequences in total; 30% to 35% of them show up just once. The ten largest clones represent more than 2% of the sample.

The chain is assembled from TRBV10-3 and TRBJ1-1; the junction holds 9 bases that match TRBD1. The sample in question was PBMCs from the stem cell graft donor, obtained from the stem cell graft. This receptor was obtained from a human donor who donated a stem cell graft to a child with aplastic anemia. The sequenced DNA is TGTGCCACCTCACAGGGGGCCGATGGTGAAGCTTTCTTT. Its protein reads: CATSQGADGEAFF.